This T cell receptor (beta chain) was identified in a study of shared clonotypes between healthy human individuals. Study-level information: CD4 naive and CD4 memory each took three plates per donor, while CD8 naive took two and CD8 memory one.

A note on this clone: No antigen is known for it.

Among the donors, all were Caucasian adults who lived in Nashville, Tennessee. Measured with immunoSEQ multiplex PCR; TCRdb has only the in-frame clones, and not every one. The sample holds 1,400,000 or so clones; less than 99% are singletons and the top ten take roughly 0.35%. Study-level results: Specimens sampled were limited to blood, with tissue repertoires likely differing.

Deletions cut 0 bases from V and 3 bases from J, with 8 bases between. CDR3 length: 14 residues. Germline lookup yields CDR1 MGHRA and CDR2 YSYEKL. V usage is TRBV4-1 and J usage is TRBJ1-1; TRBD1 is a possible D gene (5 bases). This receptor was taken from a man aged 30 to 45 in good health. The sequenced material came from naive CD4+ T cells sorted from blood. The subset denotes: CD45RA+ positively selected. For the CDR3, the DNA is TGCGCCAGCAGCCAAGATCCGGGGGACACTGAAGCTTTCTTT. It encodes CASSQDPGDTEAFF.